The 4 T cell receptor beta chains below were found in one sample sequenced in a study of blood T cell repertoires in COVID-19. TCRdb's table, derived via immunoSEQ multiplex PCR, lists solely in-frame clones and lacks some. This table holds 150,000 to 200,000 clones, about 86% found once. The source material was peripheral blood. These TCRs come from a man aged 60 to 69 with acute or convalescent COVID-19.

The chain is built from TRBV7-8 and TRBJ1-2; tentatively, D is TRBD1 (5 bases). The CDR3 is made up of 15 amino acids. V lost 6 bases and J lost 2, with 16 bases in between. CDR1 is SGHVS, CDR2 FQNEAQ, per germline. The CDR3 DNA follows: TGTGCCAGCAGGCCCGGCAGGGCGGGGAACTATGGCTACACCTTC. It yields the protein CASRPGRAGNYGYTF.

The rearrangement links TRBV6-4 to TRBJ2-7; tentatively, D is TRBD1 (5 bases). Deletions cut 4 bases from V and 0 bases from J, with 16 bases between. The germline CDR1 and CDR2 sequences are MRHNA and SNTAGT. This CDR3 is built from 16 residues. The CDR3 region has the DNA TGTGCCAGCAGTGCGTATATTGTAGGGGACTCCTACGAGCAGTACTTC. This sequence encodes CASSAYIVGDSYEQYF.

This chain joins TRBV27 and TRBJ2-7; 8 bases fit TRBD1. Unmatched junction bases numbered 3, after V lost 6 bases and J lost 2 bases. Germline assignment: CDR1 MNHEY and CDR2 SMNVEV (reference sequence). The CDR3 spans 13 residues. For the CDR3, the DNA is TGTGCCAGCAGACAGACAGGGGCCTACGAGCAGTACTTC. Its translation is CASRQTGAYEQYF.

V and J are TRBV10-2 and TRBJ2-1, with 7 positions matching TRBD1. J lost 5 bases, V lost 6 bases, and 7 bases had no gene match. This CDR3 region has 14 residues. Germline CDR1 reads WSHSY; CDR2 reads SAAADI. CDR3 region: CASRRQGQNNEQFF. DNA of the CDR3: TGCGCCAGCAGGAGACAGGGCCAAAACAATGAGCAGTTCTTC.